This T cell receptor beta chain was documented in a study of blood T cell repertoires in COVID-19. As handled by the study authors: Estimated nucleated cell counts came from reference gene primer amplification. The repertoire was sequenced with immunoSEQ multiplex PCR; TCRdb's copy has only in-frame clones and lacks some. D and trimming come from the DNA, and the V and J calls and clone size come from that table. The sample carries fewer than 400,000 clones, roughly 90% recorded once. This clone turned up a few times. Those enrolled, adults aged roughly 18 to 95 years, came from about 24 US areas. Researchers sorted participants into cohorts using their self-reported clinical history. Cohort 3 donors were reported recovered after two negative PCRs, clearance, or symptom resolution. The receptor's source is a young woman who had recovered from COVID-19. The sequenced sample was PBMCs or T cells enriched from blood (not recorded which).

The CDR3 sequence: CASSRTGLQPQHF. DNA for the CDR3: TGTGCCAGCAGCCGGACAGGATTGCAGCCCCAGCATTTT. J is TRBJ1-5 and V is TRBV6-2 or TRBV6-3; 7 bases line up with TRBD1. The CDR3 has 13 residues. V was pared by 6 bases and J by 7 bases, with 6 bases of the junction left unmatched. CDR1 and CDR2 from the germline V gene are MNHEY and SVGEGT.